This is a list of T cell receptor beta chains from one sample in a study of blood T cell repertoires in COVID-19. Sequenced by immunoSEQ multiplex PCR; TCRdb stores in-frame clones only, minus some. The repertoire holds approximately 400,000 clones, with approximately 90% as singletons. Sample: PBMCs or T cells enriched from blood (not recorded which). The receptors derive from a middle-aged woman who had been exposed to COVID-19. Each CDR3 is given with its conserved first and last residue. The D gene is left open where the match is weak. Size tells how often a clone was seen (once, few, many) or the class of an expanded clone, and some rows leave it out.

j_call v_call d_call clone_size cdr3_nt cdr3_aa
TRBJ2-3 TRBV6-2/TRBV6-3 NA NA TGTGCCAGCAGTCGTACATTAGGGGCAGCTAGCACAGATACGCAGTATTTT CASSRTLGAASTDTQYF
TRBJ2-2 TRBV30 TRBD1 NA TGTGCCTGGAAACACAGGGGGCTGATCGGGGAGCTGTTTTTT CAWKHRGLIGELFF
TRBJ1-1 TRBV5-1 NA NA TGCGCCAGCAGCCCACAGGGCCATCTTGAAGCTTTCTTT CASSPQGHLEAFF
TRBJ1-2 TRBV15 NA NA TGTGCCACCAGCAGAGGGCAGCGTGCTAACTATGGCTACACCTTC CATSRGQRANYGYTF
TRBJ1-4 TRBV7-9 TRBD1 NA TGTGCCAGCAGCTTTCAGACAGGGCCCTCAACTAATGAAAAACTGTTTTTT CASSFQTGPSTNEKLFF
TRBJ1-3 TRBV30 NA NA TGTGCCTGGAGAAACAGACGGACTGACTCTGGAAACACCATATATTTT CAWRNRRTDSGNTIYF
TRBJ2-5 TRBV2 NA NA TGTGCCAGCGGCGTGCCCGCCCAGGCGCAAGAGACCCAGTACTTC CASGVPAQAQETQYF
TRBJ1-2 TRBV14 NA NA TGTGCCAGCAGCCAAGACGCCAGGGGATACTATGGCTACACCTTC CASSQDARGYYGYTF
TRBJ2-6 TRBV3-1/TRBV3-2 NA NA TGTGCCAGCAGAAAGGCAGGGGTTTCCTCTGGGGCCAACGTCCTGACTTTC CASRKAGVSSGANVLTF
TRBJ1-2 TRBV29-1 TRBD1 NA TGCAGCGTCCGACGGGACAGCAGCGTCATCTACACCTTC CSVRRDSSVIYTF
TRBJ1-2 TRBV18 TRBD1 NA TGTGCCAGCTCACCACAGGGGGCAAACTATGGCTACACCTTC CASSPQGANYGYTF
TRBJ1-1 TRBV7-2 NA NA TGTGCCAGCATCCCCGGGGGTATGAACACTGAAGCTTTCTTT CASIPGGMNTEAFF
TRBJ1-1 TRBV6-9 TRBD1 NA TGTGCCAGCAGTGCAGGGGGCCGGGGCGTAGCTGAAGCTTTCTTT CASSAGGRGVAEAFF
TRBJ1-2 TRBV5-1 NA NA TGCGCCAGCAGCTTGGCCCAGGGGATAGATGGCTACACCTTC CASSLAQGIDGYTF
TRBJ1-2 TRBV27 NA NA TGTGCCAGCAGTTCCGGGCCAGGAGGAGGCGTATATGGCTACACCTTC CASSSGPGGGVYGYTF
TRBJ2-2 TRBV7-3 TRBD1 once TGTGCCAGCAGCTTAACAGGACTGACAGGGCCGAACACCGGGGAGCTGTTTTTT CASSLTGLTGPNTGELFF
TRBJ2-1 TRBV24-1 NA NA TGTGCCACAGATGGCAACAATGAGCAGTTCTTC CATDGNNEQFF
TRBJ1-5 TRBV2 NA NA TGTGCCAGCAGTGAAGGGGACTACAATCAGCCCCAGCATTTT CASSEGDYNQPQHF
TRBJ2-7 TRBV30 TRBD2 NA TGTGCCTGGAGCCGAGCCCGGACTAGCGGGAGTGAGGACGAGCAGTACTTC CAWSRARTSGSEDEQYF
TRBJ1-2 TRBV14 NA NA TGTGCCAGCGCGGTAAGAAACTATGGCTACACCTTC CASAVRNYGYTF
TRBJ2-7 TRBV7-8 TRBD1 NA TGTGCCAGCAGCTTAGCGACAGGGGCGGGCTCCTACGAGCAGTACTTC CASSLATGAGSYEQYF
TRBJ1-1 TRBV6-4 NA NA TGTGCCAGCAGTCAGGGATCTGAAGCTTTCTTT CASSQGSEAFF
TRBJ1-1 TRBV25-1 NA once TGTGCCAGCAGTGAAGGAGGCTACACTGAAGCTTTCTTT CASSEGGYTEAFF
TRBJ1-3 TRBV14 TRBD1 NA TGTGCCAGCAGCTTTGATCGCAGGGGGCGCGAAGAAAACACCATATATTTT CASSFDRRGREENTIYF
TRBJ2-3 TRBV5-1 TRBD2 NA TGCGCCAGCAGCTTGACTACTAGCGGAGACACAGATACGCAGTATTTT CASSLTTSGDTDTQYF
TRBJ1-1 TRBV3-1/TRBV3-2 NA NA TGTGCCAGCAGCCGGAGCACGCAAATGAACACTGAAGCTTTCTTT CASSRSTQMNTEAFF
TRBJ1-2 TRBV19 TRBD1 NA TGTGCCAGTAGTGTGGGGACAGGGAGCTATGGCTACACCTTC CASSVGTGSYGYTF
TRBJ1-2 TRBV7-2 TRBD1 NA TGTGCCAGCAGCTTGCCAACAGGGGGCTCAAACACCTTC CASSLPTGGSNTF
TRBJ1-2 TRBV18 NA once TGTGCCAGCTCCGGCGTGGGGCTTGATGGCTACACCTTC CASSGVGLDGYTF
TRBJ1-3 TRBV12-5 NA NA TGTGCTTCAAAGGGGCCTGGAAACACCATATATTTT CASKGPGNTIYF
TRBJ1-1 TRBV18 TRBD1 NA TGTGCCAGCTCGCGGACAGGGTCGAACACTGAAGCTTTCTTT CASSRTGSNTEAFF
TRBJ2-7 TRBV25-1 TRBD2 NA TGTGCCAGCAGTGAAAGAGCGGGGAGGGCGAATTGGTACGAGCAGTACTTC CASSERAGRANWYEQYF
TRBJ1-4 TRBV18 NA NA TGTGCCAGCTCACCGGGACTTAATGAAAAACTGTTTTTT CASSPGLNEKLFF
TRBJ2-7 TRBV27 TRBD2 NA TGTGCCAGCAGGAACCAACTAGCGGGGGGAACCTACGAGCAGTACTTC CASRNQLAGGTYEQYF
TRBJ1-3 TRBV18 NA NA TGTGCCAGCTCACCGGCTCAACTACTCTCTGGAAACACCATATATTTT CASSPAQLLSGNTIYF
TRBJ1-2 TRBV6-2/TRBV6-3 NA NA TGTGCCAGCAGCCTGTTTGAGAACTATGGCTACACCTTC CASSLFENYGYTF
TRBJ1-5 TRBV7-6 NA NA TGTGCCAGCAGCTTCGGTAGCAATCAGCCCCAGCATTTT CASSFGSNQPQHF
TRBJ2-7 TRBV5-1 NA NA TGCGCCAGCAGCTTGGGTAGGGGTAACGAGCAGTACTTC CASSLGRGNEQYF
TRBJ1-1 TRBV10-3 NA NA TGTGCCATCAGGGCCTTAGGGGGAACCACTGAAGCTTTCTTT CAIRALGGTTEAFF
TRBJ1-5 TRBV19 TRBD1 NA TGTGCCAGTAGCCCCAGGGGGCGCGGGAATCAGCCCCAGCATTTT CASSPRGRGNQPQHF
TRBJ2-1 TRBV11-3 NA NA TGTGCCAGCAGCTCGTTTGGACCCACCCGGGGGAACAATGAGCAGTTCTTC CASSSFGPTRGNNEQFF
TRBJ2-3 TRBV13 TRBD2 NA TGTGCCAGCAGCATAGGGACTAGCGGGGGGACTCGCACAGATACGCAGTATTTT CASSIGTSGGTRTDTQYF
TRBJ2-1 TRBV15 NA NA TGTGCCACCAGCAGAGATCCCGGCGGGACGGGCAATGAGCAGTTCTTC CATSRDPGGTGNEQFF
TRBJ1-1 TRBV7-9 NA NA TGTGCCAGCAGCTCCCGGGGGGGGCGTGCCACTGAAGCTTTCTTT CASSSRGGRATEAFF
TRBJ2-5 TRBV11-3 TRBD2 NA TGTGCCAGCAGCTTGAAAATAGCGGGAGGAAGAGAGACCCAGTACTTC CASSLKIAGGRETQYF
TRBJ1-3 TRBV18 NA once TGTGCCAGCTCACCCGACGGGATCTCGGTTCGTGGAAACACCATATATTTT CASSPDGISVRGNTIYF
TRBJ2-5 TRBV7-2 TRBD2 NA TGTGCCAGCAGCTTGTTTAGCGGGAGTGGTGAGACCCAGTACTTC CASSLFSGSGETQYF
TRBJ2-7 TRBV4-1 TRBD2 NA TGCGCCAGCAGCCAAGACGGGAGCGGGAGGGGGTACGAGCAGTACTTC CASSQDGSGRGYEQYF
TRBJ1-3 TRBV18 NA NA TGTGCCAGCTCACAACCGAGGCATAGCGACACCATATATTTT CASSQPRHSDTIYF
TRBJ2-5 TRBV6-5 NA NA TGTGCCAGCAGTTGGACAGTAAAAGAGACCCAGTACTTC CASSWTVKETQYF